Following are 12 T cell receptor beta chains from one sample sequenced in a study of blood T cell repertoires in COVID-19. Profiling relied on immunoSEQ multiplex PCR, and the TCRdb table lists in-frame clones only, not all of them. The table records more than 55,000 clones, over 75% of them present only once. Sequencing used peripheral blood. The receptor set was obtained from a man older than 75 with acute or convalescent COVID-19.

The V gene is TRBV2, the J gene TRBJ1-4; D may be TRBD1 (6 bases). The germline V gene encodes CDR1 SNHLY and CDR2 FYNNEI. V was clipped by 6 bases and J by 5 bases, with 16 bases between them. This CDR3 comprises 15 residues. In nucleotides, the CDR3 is TGTGCCAGCAGCCTACTACAGGGTGAAAATGAAAAACTGTTTTTT. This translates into CASSLLQGENEKLFF. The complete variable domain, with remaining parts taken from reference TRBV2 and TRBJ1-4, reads EPEVTQTPSHQVTQMGQEVILRCVPISNHLYFYWYRQILGQKVEFLVSFYNNEISEKSEIFDDQFSVERPDGSNFTLKIRSTKLEDSAMYFCASSLLQGENEKLFFGSGTQLSVL.

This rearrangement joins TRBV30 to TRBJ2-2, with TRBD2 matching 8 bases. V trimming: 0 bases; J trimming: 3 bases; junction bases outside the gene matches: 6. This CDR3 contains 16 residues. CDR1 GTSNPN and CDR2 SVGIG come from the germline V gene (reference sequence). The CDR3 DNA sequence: TGTGCCTGGAGTGTACTGACTAGCGCTTACACCGGGGAGCTGTTTTTT. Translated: CAWSVLTSAYTGELFF.

The CDR3: CASSSDRLNQPQHF. The CDR3 DNA is TGTGCCAGCAGTTCGGACAGGCTCAATCAGCCCCAGCATTTT. The chain joins TRBV6-5 to TRBJ1-5, with 7 bases matching TRBD1. Germline V gene data show CDR1 as MNHEY and CDR2 as SVGAGI. CDR3 length: 14 residues. The trim removed 4 bases at V and 3 bases at J, leaving 3 bases unmatched.

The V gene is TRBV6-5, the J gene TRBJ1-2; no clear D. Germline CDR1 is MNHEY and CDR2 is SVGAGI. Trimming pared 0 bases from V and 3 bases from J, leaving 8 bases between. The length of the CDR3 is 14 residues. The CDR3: CASSYSWQYYGYTF. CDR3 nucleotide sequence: TGTGCCAGCAGTTACTCGTGGCAGTACTATGGCTACACCTTC.

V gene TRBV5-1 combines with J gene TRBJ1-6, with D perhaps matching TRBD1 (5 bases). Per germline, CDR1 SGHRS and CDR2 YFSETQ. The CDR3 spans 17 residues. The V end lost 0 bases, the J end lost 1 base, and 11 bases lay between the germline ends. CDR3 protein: CASSLDLRGSYNSPLHF. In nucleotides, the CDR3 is TGCGCCAGCAGCTTGGATCTGCGGGGGTCCTATAATTCACCCCTCCACTTT. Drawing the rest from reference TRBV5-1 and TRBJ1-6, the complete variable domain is KAGVTQTPRYLIKTRGQQVTLSCSPISGHRSVSWYQQTPGQGLQFLFEYFSETQRNKGNFPGRFSGRQFSNSRSEMNVSTLELGDSALYLCASSLDLRGSYNSPLHFGNGTRLTVT.

The CDR3 coding sequence is TGTGCCAGCAGTGAGACAAGGCATGAGCAGTTCTTC. Translated, it gives CASSETRHEQFF. J is TRBJ2-1 and V is TRBV2; D not resolved. Trimming stripped 3 bases from V and 8 bases from J, with 8 bases between. Germline CDR1 SNHLY, CDR2 FYNNEI. CDR3 length: 12 residues.

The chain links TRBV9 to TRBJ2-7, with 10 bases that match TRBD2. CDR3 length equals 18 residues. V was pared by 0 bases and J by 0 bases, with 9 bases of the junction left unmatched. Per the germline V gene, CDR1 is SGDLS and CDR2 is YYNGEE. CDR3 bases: TGTGCCAGCAGCGTAGGGCTTAGCGGGGGGAATTACTCCTACGAGCAGTACTTC. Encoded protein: CASSVGLSGGNYSYEQYF.

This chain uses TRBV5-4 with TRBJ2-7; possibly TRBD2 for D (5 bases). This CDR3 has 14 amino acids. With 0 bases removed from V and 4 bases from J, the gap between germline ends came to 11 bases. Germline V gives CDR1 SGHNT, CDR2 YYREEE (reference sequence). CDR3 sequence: CASSLELGAYEQYF. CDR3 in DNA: TGTGCCAGCAGCTTGGAACTGGGAGCGTACGAGCAGTACTTC.

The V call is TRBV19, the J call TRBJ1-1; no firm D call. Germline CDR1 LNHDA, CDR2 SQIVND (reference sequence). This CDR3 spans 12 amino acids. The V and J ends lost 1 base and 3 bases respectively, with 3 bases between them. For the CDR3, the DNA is TGTGCCAGTAGTATAGTCGACACTGAAGCTTTCTTT. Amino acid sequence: CASSIVDTEAFF.

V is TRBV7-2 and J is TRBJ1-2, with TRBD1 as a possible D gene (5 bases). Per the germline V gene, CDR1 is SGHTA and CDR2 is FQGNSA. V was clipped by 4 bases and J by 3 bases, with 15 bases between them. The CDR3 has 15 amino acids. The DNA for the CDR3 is TGTGCCAGCAGCTCCTATAGGGGCGCCGACTATGGCTACACCTTC. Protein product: CASSSYRGADYGYTF.

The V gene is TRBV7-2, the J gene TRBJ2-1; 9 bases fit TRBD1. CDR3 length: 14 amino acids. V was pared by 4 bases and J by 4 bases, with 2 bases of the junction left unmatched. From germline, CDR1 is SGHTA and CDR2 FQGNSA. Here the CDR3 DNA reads TGTGCCAGCAGCTCGACAGGGGGTTACAATGAGCAGTTCTTC. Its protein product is CASSSTGGYNEQFF.

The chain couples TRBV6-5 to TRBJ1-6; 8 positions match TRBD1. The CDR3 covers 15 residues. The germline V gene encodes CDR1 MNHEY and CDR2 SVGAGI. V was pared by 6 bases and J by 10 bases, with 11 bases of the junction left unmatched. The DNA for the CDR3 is TGTGCCAGCAGGGGGGATGGACAGGGCAACTCACCCCTCCACTTT. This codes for CASRGDGQGNSPLHF.